A selection of T cell receptor beta chains follows, all from one sample in a study of blood T cells in healthy people across ages. TCRdb re-called the 5' RACE reads with MiXCR, one entry per CDR3 protein. The data contain around 800,000 distinct CDR3 sequences, about 26% of them singletons. These data are also associated with another study on T cells of mothers and their children.

The sample comprised blood. These receptors originate from a boy younger than 18 in good health. Both conserved end residues are part of each CDR3. D genes are given only for firm matches. Size values are once, few and many counts, or a class for expanded clones, and some rows have none.

d_call: -
clone_size: -
j_call: TRBJ2-5
v_call: TRBV11-2
cdr3_nt: TGTGCCAGCAGCTTAGTCGGCGGTTCGGAAGAGACCCAGTACTTC
cdr3_aa: CASSLVGGSEETQYF

d_call: -
clone_size: -
j_call: TRBJ2-7
v_call: TRBV12-5
cdr3_nt: TGTGCTAGTGGTTTGGTACAGGGCCTACCCCAGAGCTACGAGCAGTACTTC
cdr3_aa: CASGLVQGLPQSYEQYF

d_call: -
clone_size: -
j_call: TRBJ1-4
v_call: TRBV10-3
cdr3_nt: TGTGCCATCAGTTCAGGGGAGAAGGATGAAAAACTGTTTTTT
cdr3_aa: CAISSGEKDEKLFF

d_call: -
clone_size: -
j_call: TRBJ2-5
v_call: TRBV20-1
cdr3_nt: TGCAGTGCTAGTGGCGGGGTGCGAGAGACCCAGTACTTC
cdr3_aa: CSASGGVRETQYF

d_call: -
clone_size: few
j_call: TRBJ2-3
v_call: TRBV20-1
cdr3_nt: TGCAGTGCTAGCAGTCCTGACAGAACAGATACGCAGTATTTT
cdr3_aa: CSASSPDRTDTQYF

d_call: TRBD2
clone_size: once
j_call: TRBJ2-3
v_call: TRBV5-6
cdr3_nt: TGTGCCAGCAGCGGCCCCCGGAGACTAGCGGGGGATCACACAGATACGCAGTATTTT
cdr3_aa: CASSGPRRLAGDHTDTQYF

d_call: -
clone_size: -
j_call: TRBJ2-5
v_call: TRBV12-3/TRBV12-4
cdr3_nt: TGTGCCAGCAGTTTAGCGGGGCCCATCCGCGAGACCCAGTACTTC
cdr3_aa: CASSLAGPIRETQYF

d_call: -
clone_size: many
j_call: TRBJ2-3
v_call: TRBV20-1
cdr3_nt: TGCAGTGCTAGTAGGGCTAGCACAGATACGCAGTATTTT
cdr3_aa: CSASRASTDTQYF

d_call: -
clone_size: -
j_call: TRBJ2-5
v_call: TRBV3-1
cdr3_nt: TGTGCCAGCAGCTCCCTCCTAGAGACCCAGTACTTC
cdr3_aa: CASSSLLETQYF

d_call: TRBD2
clone_size: few
j_call: TRBJ2-7
v_call: TRBV3-1
cdr3_nt: TGTGCCAGCAGCCAAGGTACTTCGCGGGGGAGGGAGCAGTACTTC
cdr3_aa: CASSQGTSRGREQYF

d_call: -
clone_size: -
j_call: TRBJ2-7
v_call: TRBV29-1
cdr3_nt: TGCAGCGTTGAAGATCTCGTGGGGTCCTCCTACGAGCAGTACTTC
cdr3_aa: CSVEDLVGSSYEQYF

d_call: TRBD2
clone_size: -
j_call: TRBJ2-1
v_call: TRBV7-9
cdr3_nt: TGTGCCAGCAGCCCCGAGTCGAGCGGGAGACAGGACAATGAGCAGTTCTTC
cdr3_aa: CASSPESSGRQDNEQFF

d_call: TRBD1
clone_size: -
j_call: TRBJ2-2
v_call: TRBV28
cdr3_nt: TGTGCCAGCAGTCCGGGGGGACAGGGGAGCACCGGGGAGCTGTTTTTT
cdr3_aa: CASSPGGQGSTGELFF

d_call: TRBD1
clone_size: few
j_call: TRBJ2-5
v_call: TRBV7-6
cdr3_nt: TGTGCCAGCAGCTTAAAAGTGGACAGGGCAGAGACCCAGTACTTC
cdr3_aa: CASSLKVDRAETQYF

d_call: TRBD2
clone_size: -
j_call: TRBJ2-5
v_call: TRBV3-1
cdr3_nt: TGTGCCAGCAGCCAAGAATCCGCAACAGCGGGGCGGGAGACCCAGTACTTC
cdr3_aa: CASSQESATAGRETQYF

d_call: -
clone_size: many
j_call: TRBJ2-7
v_call: TRBV5-5
cdr3_nt: TGTGCCAGCAGCTTGGGTCCCAGATACGAGCAGTACTTC
cdr3_aa: CASSLGPRYEQYF

d_call: -
clone_size: few
j_call: TRBJ1-3
v_call: TRBV2
cdr3_nt: TGTGCCAGCAGAACGGACGGTATCTCTGGAAACACCATATATTTT
cdr3_aa: CASRTDGISGNTIYF

d_call: -
clone_size: once
j_call: TRBJ2-3
v_call: TRBV12-3/TRBV12-4
cdr3_nt: TGTGCCAGCAGTCCACCGTTAGGAATAAGTGGGCTTCGGGCAGATACGCAGTATTTT
cdr3_aa: CASSPPLGISGLRADTQYF

d_call: TRBD2
clone_size: few
j_call: TRBJ2-1
v_call: TRBV7-3
cdr3_nt: TGTGCCAGCAGCCCCTCTAGCGGGGGCCCGGCTGAGCAGTTCTTC
cdr3_aa: CASSPSSGGPAEQFF

d_call: -
clone_size: few
j_call: TRBJ2-5
v_call: TRBV3-1
cdr3_nt: TGTGCCAGCAGCTTTACCCAGGGCCCAAGTCAAGAGACCCAGTACTTC
cdr3_aa: CASSFTQGPSQETQYF

d_call: -
clone_size: -
j_call: TRBJ1-1
v_call: TRBV29-1
cdr3_nt: TGCAGCGTTGAAGACCCCAGGGAGAACACTGAAGCTTTCTTT
cdr3_aa: CSVEDPRENTEAFF

d_call: TRBD1
clone_size: -
j_call: TRBJ1-1
v_call: TRBV10-3
cdr3_nt: TGTGCCATCAGTAACGGAGCAGGGGGTACGATTATTCTTAACACTGAAGCTTTCTTT
cdr3_aa: CAISNGAGGTIILNTEAFF

d_call: -
clone_size: few
j_call: TRBJ1-1
v_call: TRBV19
cdr3_nt: TGTGCCAGTAGTATTGGGTCAGTACTCACTGAAGCTTTCTTT
cdr3_aa: CASSIGSVLTEAFF

d_call: TRBD2
clone_size: few
j_call: TRBJ2-5
v_call: TRBV3-1
cdr3_nt: TGTGCCAGCAGCCAACAACTAGCGGGGGGGCCAGAGACCCAGTACTTC
cdr3_aa: CASSQQLAGGPETQYF

d_call: -
clone_size: few
j_call: TRBJ2-7
v_call: TRBV28
cdr3_nt: TGTGCCAGCAGCTCGACCTTTTTGCAGTACTTC
cdr3_aa: CASSSTFLQYF

d_call: -
clone_size: few
j_call: TRBJ2-1
v_call: TRBV4-1
cdr3_nt: TGCGCCAGCAGCCTTCGGGACACCCTCTACAATGAGCAGTTCTTC
cdr3_aa: CASSLRDTLYNEQFF

d_call: -
clone_size: once
j_call: TRBJ1-1
v_call: TRBV7-9
cdr3_nt: TGTGCCAGCAGCTTGGGCAGCCCTGGGGACACTGAAGCTTTCTTT
cdr3_aa: CASSLGSPGDTEAFF

d_call: -
clone_size: few
j_call: TRBJ1-2
v_call: TRBV21-1
cdr3_nt: TGTGCCAGCAGCAAAGGACGGGGGCCTATACGTGGCTACACCTTC
cdr3_aa: CASSKGRGPIRGYTF

d_call: TRBD2
clone_size: few
j_call: TRBJ2-5
v_call: TRBV20-1
cdr3_nt: TGCAGTGCTAGACCCAGCGGGGGGCCCCAAGAGACCCAGTACTTC
cdr3_aa: CSARPSGGPQETQYF